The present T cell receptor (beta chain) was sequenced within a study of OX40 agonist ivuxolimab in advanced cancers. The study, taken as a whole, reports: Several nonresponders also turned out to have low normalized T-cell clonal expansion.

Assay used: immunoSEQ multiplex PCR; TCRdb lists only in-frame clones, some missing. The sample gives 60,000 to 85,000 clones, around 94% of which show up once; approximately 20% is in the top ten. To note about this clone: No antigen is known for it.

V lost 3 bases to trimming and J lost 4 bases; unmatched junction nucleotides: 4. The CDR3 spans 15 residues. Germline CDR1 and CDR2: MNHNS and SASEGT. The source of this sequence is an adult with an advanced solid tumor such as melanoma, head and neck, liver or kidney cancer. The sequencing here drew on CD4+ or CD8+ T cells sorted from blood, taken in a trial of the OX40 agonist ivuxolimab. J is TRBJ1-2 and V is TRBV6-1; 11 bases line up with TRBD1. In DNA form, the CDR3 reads TGTGCCAGCAGTGAGTGGACAGGGGGCAGCTATGGCTACACCTTC. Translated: CASSEWTGGSYGYTF.